Following are 7 T cell receptor beta chains from one sample sequenced in a study of blood T cell repertoires in COVID-19. The table came from immunoSEQ multiplex PCR; TCRdb's copy has only in-frame clones and leaves some out. This sample has 200,000 or so clones, with 90% found just once. Sequenced sample: peripheral blood. Receptor source: a man younger than 45 with COVID-19, enrolled during active disease.

This chain connects TRBV24-1 to TRBJ2-7, with unresolved D. Germline V gene data show CDR1 as KGHDR and CDR2 as SFDVKD. The CDR3 runs to 14 residues. Trimming shortened V by 2 bases and J by 6 bases, and 13 bases separated the two germline ends. CDR3 coding DNA: TGTGCCACCAGTGATTCCCCCCACGGCGGCGAGCAGTACTTC. This codes for CATSDSPHGGEQYF.

The chain joins TRBV4-3 to TRBJ2-1; 13 nucleotides match TRBD2. The V gene end was trimmed by 4 bases and the J gene end by 5 bases; junction bases not matched to a gene: 5. Germline CDR1 LGHNA, CDR2 YSLEER. The CDR3 runs to 16 residues. The chain's CDR3 is CASSRMGLAGHNEQFF. CDR3 coding DNA: TGCGCCAGCAGCCGGATGGGACTAGCGGGACACAATGAGCAGTTCTTC.

The V call is TRBV24-1, the J call TRBJ2-3; 8 bases fit TRBD1. V dropped 11 bases and J dropped 6; count of bases not matched to a gene: 12. The CDR3 is made up of 14 amino acids. The V gene's germline CDR1 is KGHDR and CDR2 SFDVKD. CDR3 bases: TGTGCCATTACGTCCGGACAGGGAACGGATACGCAGTATTTT. Translating gives CAITSGQGTDTQYF.

For the CDR3, the DNA is TGTGCCAGCAGCTCTCCGTCCGGGACTACCTCCAATGAGCAGTTCTTC. Encoded protein: CASSSPSGTTSNEQFF. The V call is TRBV7-6, the J call TRBJ2-1; 7 bases match TRBD2. Germline V gene data show CDR1 as SGHVS and CDR2 as FNYEAQ. Losses at the gene ends were 4 bases for V and 6 bases for J; bases not matched to a gene: 12. The CDR3 is 16 residues long.

CDR3 in DNA: TGTGCCAGCAGCTTAGTCCTCGGACTCTCATCGAACACTGAAGCTTTCTTT. It is translated as CASSLVLGLSSNTEAFF. V is TRBV7-2 and J is TRBJ1-1, with D unclear. V lost 1 base and J lost 1, with 16 bases in between. Germline assignment: CDR1 SGHTA and CDR2 FQGNSA. The CDR3 extends over 17 amino acids.

This clone was counted between two and nine times. CDR3 sequence reads: CASSIAWDREEGNQPQHF. CDR3 sequence (DNA): TGTGCCAGTAGTATCGCTTGGGACAGGGAAGAGGGCAATCAGCCCCAGCATTTT. The chain uses TRBV19 and TRBJ1-5; 9 bases fit TRBD1. The V and J ends lost 3 bases and 2 bases, in that order; junction bases with no gene match: 11. The germline V gene encodes CDR1 LNHDA and CDR2 SQIVND (reference sequence). CDR3 length: 18 residues.

This clone was detected only a few times. This CDR3 is CASSPRGGSNTEAFF. The CDR3 nucleotides read TGTGCCAGCAGTCCCCGGGGGGGCTCCAACACTGAAGCTTTCTTT. V is TRBV28 and J is TRBJ1-1; D is perhaps TRBD1 (6 bases). This CDR3 region has 15 residues. V lost 5 bases to trimming and J lost 2 bases, with 15 bases between them. Germline V gives CDR1 MDHEN, CDR2 SYDVKM.